This T cell receptor beta chain was recorded in a study of T cell changes during pregnancy in multiple sclerosis. Germline V gene sequence: CDR1 SGDLS, CDR2 YYNGEE. J was trimmed by 3 bases and V by 4 bases; bases with no gene match: 8. The CDR3 spans 16 residues. Libraries were prepared by immunoSEQ multiplex PCR; TCRdb keeps only in-frame clonotypes and omits some of them. The table records just under 65,000 clones, approximately 94% of them present only once. The sample consisted of CD8+ T cells from peripheral blood mononuclear cells, taken in the second trimester of pregnancy. This receptor was taken from a female donor with multiple sclerosis, enrolled in a pregnancy study. The gene calls are TRBV9 and TRBJ1-2, with TRBD1 matching over 11 bases. The CDR3 region is CASSLHRTGGDYGYTF. As DNA, the CDR3 is TGTGCCAGCAGCCTCCACCGGACAGGGGGCGACTATGGCTACACCTTC. The full variable domain, rest sourced from reference TRBV9 and TRBJ1-2, is DSGVTQTPKHLITATGQRVTLRCSPRSGDLSVYWYQQSLDQGLQFLIQYYNGEERAKGNILERFSAQQFPDLHSELNLSSLELGDSALYFCASSLHRTGGDYGYTFGSGTRLTVV.